The 6 T cell receptor beta chains in this list originate from one sample, sequenced in a study of blood T cell repertoires in COVID-19. Profiling relied on immunoSEQ multiplex PCR, and the TCRdb table lists in-frame clones only, not all of them. Of about 200,000 clones in the sample, less than 90% were seen once. The sequencing sample was made of peripheral blood. These TCRs come from a man aged 35 to 55 with active or convalescent COVID-19.

The chain recombines TRBV11-2 with TRBJ2-1; the match to TRBD2 covers 8 bases. This CDR3 region has 17 residues. J gave up 1 base and V 5 bases, and 10 bases lay outside the gene matches. Germline V lookup: CDR1 SGHAT, CDR2 FQNNGV. The CDR3 sequence: CASSTVAGLVSYNEQFF. CDR3 DNA: TGTGCCAGCAGCACAGTAGCGGGATTAGTTTCCTACAATGAGCAGTTCTTC.

The gene calls are TRBV19 and TRBJ1-2; 12 bases line up with TRBD1. This CDR3 is built from 16 residues. V shed 6 bases and J 3 bases; nucleotides not matched to a gene: 8. Germline V CDR1 and CDR2: LNHDA, SQIVND (reference sequence). CDR3 nucleotides: TGTGCCAGTAGCACCAGGGACAGGGGGCGGGACTATGGCTACACCTTC. Amino acid sequence: CASSTRDRGRDYGYTF.

The chain links TRBV18 to TRBJ1-4; D is uncertain. The CDR3 length is 17 residues. Per germline, CDR1 KGHSH and CDR2 LQKENI. Between the trimmed V and J ends, which lost 2 bases and 0 bases, there was a span of 13 bases. CDR3 coding DNA: TGTGCCAGCTCACCAAATCCCCTCGGAGCAACTAATGAAAAACTGTTTTTT. Its translation is CASSPNPLGATNEKLFF.

V gene TRBV27 combines with J gene TRBJ1-1; 9 nucleotides line up with TRBD1. This CDR3 has 15 amino acids. Per germline, CDR1 MNHEY and CDR2 SMNVEV (reference sequence). V shed 6 bases, J shed 6 bases, and the junction held 11 bases outside the gene matches. This CDR3 reads CASRIRDRELPEAFF. The CDR3 bases are TGTGCCAGCAGGATCCGGGACAGGGAGCTCCCTGAAGCTTTCTTT.

Notes on this clone: The same CDR3 is also encoded by other DNA sequences in this sample. V gene TRBV5-1 combines with J gene TRBJ1-1; D might be TRBD1 (5 bases). Looked up from germline, CDR1 is SGHRS and CDR2 is YFSETQ. There are 13 residues in the CDR3. Trimming removed 1 base from V and 3 bases from J, with 7 bases in between. This CDR3 reads CASSLKQDTEAFF. As DNA, the CDR3 is TGCGCCAGCAGCTTGAAACAGGACACTGAAGCTTTCTTT. Full variable domain (rest looked up from reference TRBV5-1 and TRBJ1-1): KAGVTQTPRYLIKTRGQQVTLSCSPISGHRSVSWYQQTPGQGLQFLFEYFSETQRNKGNFPGRFSGRQFSNSRSEMNVSTLELGDSALYLCASSLKQDTEAFFGQGTRLTVV.

V gene TRBV9 combines with J gene TRBJ1-3; the D gene is possibly TRBD1 (5 bases). Trimming shortened V by 2 bases and J by 0 bases, and 9 bases separated the two germline ends. From germline, CDR1 is SGDLS and CDR2 YYNGEE. The CDR3 consists of 15 residues. The CDR3, as DNA: TGTGCCAGCAGCGTGGGACTGGTCTCTGGAAACACCATATATTTT. Translation gives CASSVGLVSGNTIYF.